The 20 T cell receptor beta chains given below trace back to one sample, sequenced in a study of blood T cell repertoires in COVID-19. Assay used: immunoSEQ multiplex PCR; TCRdb lists only in-frame clones, some missing. The sample lists about 120,000 clones, 65% to 90% seen once, with about 12% in the top ten. Input material: peripheral blood. The source is a human donor in a cohort sampled during active COVID-19.

This clone was detected once. The chain is built from TRBV3-1 (or the pseudogene TRBV3-2) and TRBJ1-3, with a weak D call TRBD1 (5 bases). CDR3 length: 15 amino acids. Germline V gene lookup returns CDR1 LGHDT and CDR2 YNNKEL (reference sequence). The ends were cut back, 4 bases at V and 2 bases at J, with 12 bases in the middle. CDR3 loop: CASSLRLGPGNTIYF. DNA for the CDR3: TGTGCCAGCAGCCTACGGTTGGGGCCTGGAAACACCATATATTTT.

This chain connects TRBV2 to TRBJ2-4; D not certain. The CDR3 covers 12 residues. Germline values: CDR1 SNHLY, CDR2 FYNNEI. The V and J ends lost 3 bases and 7 bases respectively, with 7 bases between them. The CDR3 DNA reads as TGTGCCAGCAGTGAGAGCAGGAACATTCAGTACTTC. This encodes CASSESRNIQYF.

The chain carries TRBV18 and TRBJ1-1; D not resolved. This CDR3 is 12 amino acids long. V was shortened by 6 bases and J by 11 bases, with 16 bases between the two germline ends. Germline loops: CDR1 KGHSH, CDR2 LQKENI. CDR3 loop: CASSVPGQMAFF. The DNA for the CDR3 is TGTGCCAGCTCCGTCCCTGGGCAGATGGCTTTCTTT.

The rearrangement links TRBV10-3 to TRBJ1-5; TRBD1 agrees at 9 bases. The CDR3 is made up of 15 amino acids. Germline V gene sequence: CDR1 ENHRY, CDR2 SYGVKD. V was pared by 2 bases and J by 7 bases, with 6 bases of the junction left unmatched. As DNA, the CDR3 is TGTGCCATCAGTGAGACAGGGGGCGAGGAGCAGCCCCAGCATTTT. Translation gives CAISETGGEEQPQHF.

In nucleotides, the CDR3 is TGTGCCAGCAGCCGCGGGATATCCAACTCGGGATCTAATGAAAAACTGTTTTTT. Residues: CASSRGISNSGSNEKLFF. The gene calls are TRBV5-6 and TRBJ1-4; D gene uncertain. Germline values: CDR1 SGHDT, CDR2 YYEEEE. The V end lost 4 bases, the J end lost 3 bases, and 22 bases lay between the germline ends. The length of the CDR3 is 18 residues.

This sequence joins TRBV18 and TRBJ2-3; D unresolved. Germline-derived CDR1 and CDR2 are KGHSH and LQKENI. V shed 0 bases and J shed 1 base, with 11 bases lying between them. The CDR3 consists of 16 residues. In nucleotides, the CDR3 is TGTGCCAGCTCACCACCTCCCGGGTGGGGCACAGATACGCAGTATTTT. This translates into CASSPPPGWGTDTQYF.

The count of this clone is one. The V call is TRBV18, the J call TRBJ2-7; D might be TRBD1 (5 bases). CDR1 and CDR2 from the germline V gene are KGHSH and LQKENI. V was trimmed by 4 bases and J by 6 bases, leaving 10 bases between them. This CDR3 is built from 12 residues. The CDR3 DNA follows: TGTGCCAGCTCACGTACTGGGGCCGAGCAGTACTTC. It specifies CASSRTGAEQYF.

The chain couples TRBV19 to TRBJ2-1, with TRBD1 identical over 10 bases. This CDR3 is built from 18 residues. Germline-derived CDR1 and CDR2 are LNHDA and SQIVND (reference sequence). V shed 1 base and J 3 bases; nucleotides not matched to a gene: 9. The CDR3 here is CASSIALPGQGYYNEQFF. The CDR3 coding sequence is TGTGCCAGTAGTATAGCCCTACCGGGACAGGGGTACTACAATGAGCAGTTCTTC.

The V gene is TRBV6-1, the J gene TRBJ2-5, with D possibly matching TRBD1 (6 bases). Deletions cut 0 bases from V and 2 bases from J, with 13 bases between. Germline CDR1 reads MNHNS; CDR2 reads SASEGT. This CDR3 has 16 residues. The CDR3 reads CASSEAPWTVQETQYF. CDR3 bases: TGTGCCAGCAGTGAAGCCCCGTGGACAGTTCAAGAGACCCAGTACTTC.

This chain uses TRBV7-2 with TRBJ2-2; 9 bases map to TRBD2. The CDR3 has 16 residues. Per germline, CDR1 SGHTA and CDR2 FQGNSA. J lost 7 bases, V lost 1 base, and 7 bases had no gene match. CDR3: CASSLVAGGPGGELFF. In DNA, the CDR3 is TGTGCCAGCAGCTTAGTTGCGGGGGGGCCAGGCGGGGAGCTGTTTTTT.

The chain is built from TRBV28 and TRBJ2-5, with 10 positions matching TRBD2. The trim removed 8 bases at V and 5 bases at J, leaving 11 bases unmatched. The CDR3 is 15 residues long. Germline V gene lookup returns CDR1 MDHEN and CDR2 SYDVKM. CDR3 region: CASRLAGVVEETQYF. The CDR3 nucleotides read TGTGCCAGCCGGCTAGCGGGGGTAGTGGAGGAGACCCAGTACTTC.

The chain has TRBV23-1 and TRBJ2-7; TRBD1 matches 9 bases. TRBV23-1 is known as an ORF, though its function is uncertain. The CDR3 totals 17 residues. J gave up 3 bases and V 6 bases, and 15 bases lay outside the gene matches. This CDR3 reads CASRYSRGDRDLYEQYF. CDR3 DNA: TGCGCCAGCAGGTACTCCCGGGGGGACAGGGACCTCTACGAGCAGTACTTC.

The chain employs TRBV5-6 and TRBJ2-5; tentatively, D is TRBD2 (5 bases). The CDR3 is made up of 14 amino acids. Germline CDR1 SGHDT, CDR2 YYEEEE. With 2 bases removed from V and 7 bases from J, the gap between germline ends came to 15 bases. CDR3 sequence reads: CASSFFLGSGTQYF. The CDR3 coding sequence is TGTGCCAGCAGCTTCTTTCTTGGGAGTGGGACCCAGTACTTC.

The rearrangement joins TRBV6-5 to TRBJ1-2; D may be TRBD1 (5 bases). There are 13 residues in the CDR3. Trimming left V 6 bases short and J 3 bases short, with 11 bases between. Germline CDR1 reads MNHEY; CDR2 reads SVGAGI. CDR3 region: CASRVREDYGYTF. CDR3 nucleotide sequence: TGTGCCAGCAGAGTCAGGGAAGACTATGGCTACACCTTC.

The V gene is TRBV1, the J gene TRBJ1-3; TRBD1, as called in the table, went unchecked against the DNA. TRBV1 constitutes a pseudogene. The CDR3 sequence is 16 residues long. The DNA of the CDR3 is TGCACCAGCAGCCATTGGCAGGGGGCACAAGGAAACACCATATATTTT. It specifies CTSSHWQGAQGNTIYF.

This clone showed up just a few times. The chain has TRBV3-1 (or the pseudogene TRBV3-2) and TRBJ2-2; TRBD1 is a possible D gene (5 bases). The length of the CDR3 is 14 residues. Trimming removed 5 bases from V and 7 bases from J, with 14 bases in between. Germline V gives CDR1 LGHDT, CDR2 YNNKEL (reference sequence). CDR3 sequence (DNA): TGTGCCAGCAGCGGGGCTTCATGGGGCGGGGAGCTGTTTTTT. It codes for CASSGASWGGELFF.

The chain uses TRBV10-3 and TRBJ2-1; TRBD1 is a possible D gene (5 bases). This CDR3 is 17 amino acids long. V was cut by 4 bases and J by 0 bases, with 16 bases left in between. Germline V gene data show CDR1 as ENHRY and CDR2 as SYGVKD. The CDR3 DNA reads as TGTGCCATCAGTGTCCAGGGAACGACCAGCTCCTACAATGAGCAGTTCTTC. It yields the protein CAISVQGTTSSYNEQFF.

V is TRBV7-9 and J is TRBJ1-5; 9 nucleotides match TRBD1. CDR1 is SEHNR, CDR2 FQNEAQ, per germline (reference sequence). The V segment lost 6 bases and the J segment 1 base; nucleotides outside the gene matches: 7. The CDR3 totals 16 residues. The CDR3 DNA reads TGTGCCAGCAGTTTACAGGGGGCAGGGAGCAATCAGCCCCAGCATTTT. Its translation is CASSLQGAGSNQPQHF.

This clone was found a few times. This chain uses TRBV6-2 or TRBV6-3 with TRBJ2-1; 11 nucleotides line up with TRBD1. Germline V gene lookup returns CDR1 MNHEY and CDR2 SVGEGT. CDR3 length: 16 residues. V shed 6 bases and J 5 bases; nucleotides not matched to a gene: 9. For the CDR3, the DNA is TGTGCCAGCAGCGGGTCCCGGGACAGGGGGAACAATGAGCAGTTCTTC. Its protein product is CASSGSRDRGNNEQFF.

The chain employs TRBV2 and TRBJ1-4, with a possible D match to TRBD1 (5 bases). Germline-derived CDR1 and CDR2 are SNHLY and FYNNEI. The V end was cut by 6 bases, the J end by 8 bases, with 10 bases between. CDR3 length equals 12 residues. CDR3 coding DNA: TGTGCCAGCAGGACGGAGGGGGAAAAACTGTTTTTT. This encodes CASRTEGEKLFF.